The 32 T cell receptor beta chains given below trace back to one sample, sequenced in a study of shared T cell receptors in the human thymus. Only in-frame clones appear in the TCRdb table, and some are missing; sequencing was by immunoSEQ multiplex PCR. The table has 700,000 or so clones, roughly 88% seen once. The data also belong to a second study, concerning human thymus T cells.

Sequences were obtained from thymocytes. The source of these receptors is a girl under two years old with a congenital heart defect.

The chain carries TRBV19 and TRBJ2-5, with a tentative D call TRBD2 (5 bases). Germline V gives CDR1 LNHDA, CDR2 SQIVND (reference sequence). The CDR3 contains 17 residues. Trimming shortened V by 1 base and J by 3 bases, and 18 bases separated the two germline ends. CDR3 sequence reads: CASSIGQEDHPKETQYF. Written as DNA, the CDR3 is TGTGCCAGTAGTATAGGGCAGGAGGACCACCCAAAAGAGACCCAGTACTTC.

The chain has TRBV15 and TRBJ2-5, with 7 bases that match TRBD2. The V gene end was trimmed by 1 base and the J gene end by 2 bases; junction bases not matched to a gene: 19. Per the germline V gene, CDR1 is LNHNV and CDR2 is YYDKDF (reference sequence). The CDR3 is 20 amino acids. The CDR3 nucleotides read TGTGCCACCAGCAGAGTTACTTCTGGGGGGGTCGACGAAGATCAAGAGACCCAGTACTTC. Its translation: CATSRVTSGGVDEDQETQYF.

This clone occurred once. Other DNA sequences in this specimen translate into the identical CDR3. The chain joins TRBV10-2 to TRBJ2-1, with 7 bases lining up with TRBD1. This CDR3 spans 15 amino acids. From germline, CDR1 is WSHSY and CDR2 SAAADI. V gave up 4 bases and J gave up 4 bases; unmatched junction bases: 7. The CDR3 spells CASSVGDSLYNEQFF. DNA for the CDR3: TGCGCCAGCAGTGTGGGGGACAGTCTTTACAATGAGCAGTTCTTC.

V gene TRBV7-9 combines with J gene TRBJ1-2, with TRBD1 as a possible D gene (5 bases). Deletions cut 5 bases from V and 2 bases from J, with 21 bases between. The CDR3 loop spans 17 amino acids. Germline CDR1 and CDR2: SEHNR and FQNEAQ (reference sequence). CDR3 region: CASSRNHRPGRNYGYTF. The DNA for the CDR3 is TGTGCCAGCAGCCGGAATCACAGACCAGGGAGGAACTATGGCTACACCTTC. The whole variable domain, remainder taken from reference TRBV7-9 and TRBJ1-2, is DTGVSQNPRHKITKRGQNVTFRCDPISEHNRLYWYRQTLGQGPEFLTYFQNEAQLEKSRLLSDRFSAERPKGSFSTLEIQRTEQGDSAMYLCASSRNHRPGRNYGYTFGSGTRLTVV.

This clone appeared a single time. CDR3 amino acids: CASSFHPGYSNQPQHF. DNA of the CDR3: TGTGCCAGCAGCTTTCATCCAGGGTATAGCAATCAGCCCCAGCATTTT. V gene TRBV7-2 combines with J gene TRBJ1-5; D perhaps matches TRBD1 (5 bases). Trimming pared 3 bases from V and 0 bases from J, leaving 12 bases between. This CDR3 region has 16 residues. CDR1 is SGHTA and CDR2 is FQGNSA in the germline V gene.

V gene TRBV4-3 combines with J gene TRBJ2-5, with 7 positions matching TRBD1. The length of the CDR3 is 15 residues. Looked up from germline, CDR1 is LGHNA and CDR2 is YSLEER. J lost 5 bases, V lost 0 bases, and 6 bases had no gene match. The chain's CDR3 is CASSQEGTEGETQYF. CDR3 coding DNA: TGCGCCAGCAGCCAAGAGGGGACAGAAGGGGAGACCCAGTACTTC.

The J gene is TRBJ2-7, the V gene TRBV5-5, with D possibly matching TRBD1 (5 bases). In germline, CDR1 is SGHKS, CDR2 YYEKEE (reference sequence). Deletions cut 2 bases from V and 0 bases from J, with 9 bases between. The CDR3 runs 14 residues. CDR3 residues: CASSFVQASYEQYF. CDR3 in DNA: TGTGCCAGCAGCTTTGTACAGGCCTCCTACGAGCAGTACTTC.

The J gene is TRBJ2-3, the V gene TRBV10-3; 8 bases line up with TRBD1. This CDR3 region has 14 residues. In germline, CDR1 is ENHRY, CDR2 SYGVKD. Germline trimming cut 5 bases from V and 4 bases from J; bases unmatched to any gene: 5. Here the CDR3 reads CAISPQGASDTQYF. For the CDR3, the DNA is TGTGCCATCAGTCCTCAGGGGGCCTCAGATACGCAGTATTTT.

The J gene is TRBJ2-2, the V gene TRBV6-1; TRBD2 matches 13 bases. The junction had 9 bases not matched to a gene; V was cut back by 2 bases and J by 9 bases. From germline, CDR1 is MNHNS and CDR2 SASEGT. The length of the CDR3 is 17 residues. The CDR3 here is CASSEMWTSGGFWELFF. DNA of the CDR3: TGTGCCAGCAGTGAAATGTGGACTAGCGGGGGTTTCTGGGAGCTGTTTTTT.

This chain joins TRBV5-1 and TRBJ1-2, with a tentative D call TRBD1 (5 bases). The CDR3 totals 12 residues. CDR1 and CDR2 from the germline V gene are SGHRS and YFSETQ. The germline V and J ends were trimmed by 2 bases and 8 bases, with 10 bases remaining between them. The CDR3 protein is CASSFGGVGYTF. The DNA of the CDR3 is TGCGCCAGCAGCTTCGGGGGGGTCGGCTACACCTTC.

V is TRBV7-8 and J is TRBJ2-7; 7 bases agree with TRBD2. The CDR3 totals 16 residues. CDR1 SGHVS and CDR2 FQNEAQ come from the germline V gene. V lost 1 base to trimming and J lost 0 bases; unmatched junction nucleotides: 6. In DNA form, the CDR3 reads TGTGCCAGCAGCTTAGAGCGGGACTCTAGCTCCTACGAGCAGTACTTC. Translated, it gives CASSLERDSSSYEQYF.

This sequence joins TRBV18 and TRBJ1-6; maybe TRBD1 (5 bases). Germline V lookup: CDR1 KGHSH, CDR2 LQKENI. The CDR3 length is 16 residues. The ends were cut back, 1 base at V and 7 bases at J, with 14 bases in the middle. The CDR3 bases are TGTGCCAGCTCACCACGCCAGGGAATGGGGAATTCACCCCTCCACTTT. This sequence encodes CASSPRQGMGNSPLHF.

This clone came up once. The chain carries TRBV7-2 and TRBJ2-5, with 7 nucleotides matching TRBD1. The DNA end favors TRBJ2-7, so the J call may be wrong. The germline V gene encodes CDR1 SGHTA and CDR2 FQGNSA. The CDR3 contains 16 residues. The CDR3 DNA follows: TGTGCCAGCAGCTTCACCCCCCAGGGGGTCTCCTACGAGCAGTACTTC. Encoded protein: CASSFTPQGVSYEQYF.

The chain carries TRBV7-9 and TRBJ2-2; TRBD2 matches 14 bases. With V trimmed by 3 bases and J by 6 bases, 12 bases remained unmatched. The germline V gene encodes CDR1 SEHNR and CDR2 FQNEAQ (reference sequence). The CDR3 sequence is 19 residues long. The CDR3 is CASSFFRTSGGRWSGELFF. DNA of the CDR3: TGTGCCAGCAGCTTCTTCCGGACTAGCGGGGGGAGATGGTCCGGGGAGCTGTTTTTT.

The gene calls are TRBV6-1 and TRBJ1-5, with TRBD1 identical over 7 bases. CDR3 length equals 18 residues. Looked up from germline, CDR1 is MNHNS and CDR2 is SASEGT. V shed 0 bases, J shed 0 bases, and the junction held 8 bases outside the gene matches. CDR3 coding DNA: TGTGCCAGCAGTGAAGCGGTGGGACAGTCCTATAGCAATCAGCCCCAGCATTTT. Encoded protein: CASSEAVGQSYSNQPQHF.

The chain recombines TRBV19 with TRBJ1-2, with D perhaps TRBD1 (5 bases). Germline CDR1 is LNHDA and CDR2 is SQIVND (reference sequence). Trimming removed 10 bases from V and 4 bases from J, with 22 bases in between. The CDR3 has 15 residues. The CDR3 coding sequence is TGTGCCACTGGGGGGATACGAACAGTGGGCTATGGCTACACCTTC. Its protein product is CATGGIRTVGYGYTF. The full variable domain, rest sourced from reference TRBV19 and TRBJ1-2, is DGGITQSPKYLFRKEGQNVTLSCEQNLNHDAMYWYRQDPGQGLRLIYYSQIVNDFQKGDIAEGYSVSREKKESFPLTVTSAQKNPTAFYLCATGGIRTVGYGYTFGSGTRLTVV.

This clone appeared a few times. The chain has TRBV19 and TRBJ1-5; 9 nucleotides agree with TRBD1. With 3 bases clipped from V and 5 bases from J, the junction kept 17 bases outside the gene matches. Germline V gene data show CDR1 as LNHDA and CDR2 as SQIVND (reference sequence). The CDR3 runs to 19 residues. CDR3 sequence: CASSITSGGTGKRDQPQHF. In DNA form, the CDR3 reads TGTGCCAGTAGTATTACTTCAGGCGGGACAGGGAAAAGGGATCAGCCCCAGCATTTT.

The chain couples TRBV19 to TRBJ1-2; 7 bases match TRBD1. The V gene end was trimmed by 9 bases and the J gene end by 8 bases; junction bases not matched to a gene: 21. Germline-derived CDR1 and CDR2 are LNHDA and SQIVND (reference sequence). The CDR3 contains 16 residues. CDR3 nucleotide sequence: TGTGCCAGAAGTGTCAAGGGACAGCTCATCCGTGGGGGCTACACCTTC. This codes for CARSVKGQLIRGGYTF.

The genes are TRBV4-1 and TRBJ2-1, with 9 bases aligning to TRBD1. CDR1 MGHRA and CDR2 YSYEKL come from the germline V gene. This CDR3 comprises 16 residues. V trimming: 2 bases; J trimming: 3 bases; junction bases outside the gene matches: 5. CDR3 nucleotide sequence: TGCGCCAGCAGCCAACGGGACAGGGATTTCTACAATGAGCAGTTCTTC. Translated: CASSQRDRDFYNEQFF.

The rearrangement uses TRBV5-1 and TRBJ2-5, with 7 bases that match TRBD1. CDR3 length equals 15 residues. Germline V gene lookup returns CDR1 SGHRS and CDR2 YFSETQ. The trim removed 4 bases at V and 4 bases at J, leaving 10 bases unmatched. The CDR3: CASSNGTARGETQYF. The CDR3 bases are TGCGCCAGCAGCAACGGGACAGCCCGAGGAGAGACCCAGTACTTC.

The chain carries TRBV4-1 and TRBJ2-2; D not certain. Looked up from germline, CDR1 is MGHRA and CDR2 is YSYEKL. Trimming removed 1 base at V and 1 base at J, with 7 bases between. The CDR3 runs to 15 residues. The CDR3 nucleotides read TGCGCCAGCAGCCAAGGTTCAGGGAACACCGGGGAGCTGTTTTTT. It translates to CASSQGSGNTGELFF.

This chain links TRBV5-5 with TRBJ1-5; 8 bases line up with TRBD1. The CDR3 is 16 residues long. J was trimmed by 3 bases and V by 0 bases; bases with no gene match: 5. Germline CDR1 is SGHKS and CDR2 is YYEKEE (reference sequence). CDR3 nucleotide sequence: TGTGCCAGCAGCTTGGAATACAGGGGGATCAATCAGCCCCAGCATTTT. Its translation: CASSLEYRGINQPQHF.

The rearrangement links TRBV5-1 to TRBJ2-7; 7 nucleotides line up with TRBD2. With V trimmed by 7 bases and J by 3 bases, 7 bases remained unmatched. Germline CDR1 is SGHRS and CDR2 is YFSETQ. The CDR3 has 13 amino acids. CDR3 coding DNA: TGCGCCAGCTGGGGAGGGGAGGGCTACGAGCAGTACTTC. Its translation is CASWGGEGYEQYF.

This clone was seen more than once but under ten times. V is TRBV2 and J is TRBJ2-5; D might be TRBD2 (6 bases). CDR3 length equals 13 residues. The V end lost 8 bases, the J end lost 3 bases, and 13 bases lay between the germline ends. The germline CDR1 and CDR2 sequences are SNHLY and FYNNEI. CDR3 DNA: TGTGCCAGCCTCTTACGGGGGAAAGAGACCCAGTACTTC. Residues: CASLLRGKETQYF.

V usage is TRBV27 and J usage is TRBJ1-2, with no clear D. CDR3 length: 16 residues. The V end was cut by 6 bases, the J end by 2 bases, with 19 bases between. The germline CDR1 and CDR2 sequences are MNHEY and SMNVEV (reference sequence). The CDR3 is CASRFRSGKMNYGYTF. CDR3 nucleotides: TGTGCCAGCAGATTCCGCTCGGGGAAGATGAACTATGGCTACACCTTC.

The V and J genes are TRBV19 and TRBJ1-5, with D tentatively TRBD1 (5 bases). This CDR3 spans 16 amino acids. V dropped 4 bases and J dropped 3 bases, with 16 bases sitting between them. Germline CDR1 LNHDA, CDR2 SQIVND (reference sequence). The CDR3 nucleotides read TGTGCCAGTAGTACAGAGGGATCAGGGTCCAATCAGCCCCAGCATTTT. It specifies CASSTEGSGSNQPQHF.

The J gene is TRBJ1-6, the V gene TRBV19; tentative D call: TRBD1 (5 bases). Trimming took off 7 bases at V and 2 bases at J, with 21 bases between the two ends. The CDR3 sequence is 18 residues long. Per the germline V gene, CDR1 is LNHDA and CDR2 is SQIVND (reference sequence). The CDR3 protein is CASTNGGISVPYNSPLHF. CDR3 DNA: TGTGCCAGTACGAACGGGGGAATATCGGTCCCCTATAATTCACCCCTCCACTTT.

The chain carries TRBV27 and TRBJ2-2; 7 nucleotides agree with TRBD1. This CDR3 has 17 residues. Germline V lookup: CDR1 MNHEY, CDR2 SMNVEV (reference sequence). J lost 6 bases, V lost 4 bases, and 14 bases had no gene match. The CDR3: CASSYRRQGMWSGELFF. In DNA form, the CDR3 reads TGTGCCAGCAGTTACCGCCGACAGGGTATGTGGTCCGGGGAGCTGTTTTTT.

This clone was detected only once. This chain joins TRBV6-6 and TRBJ1-2; 8 nucleotides agree with TRBD1. J was trimmed by 3 bases and V by 7 bases; bases with no gene match: 10. The CDR3 covers 15 residues. Germline lookup yields CDR1 MNHNY and CDR2 SVGAGI (reference sequence). The CDR3 here is CASNHGLDRDYGYTF. The DNA for the CDR3 is TGTGCCAGCAACCACGGGTTGGACAGGGACTATGGCTACACCTTC.

V usage is TRBV29-1 and J usage is TRBJ2-7; the D gene is possibly TRBD2 (6 bases). Looked up from germline, CDR1 is SQVTM and CDR2 is ANQGSEA. This CDR3 comprises 13 residues. V lost 7 bases and J lost 7, with 20 bases in between. The CDR3 DNA follows: TGCAGCGCTACGCGGGACGGCTATATGGAGCAGTACTTC. Its translation is CSATRDGYMEQYF.

The chain has TRBV28 and TRBJ1-2; D may be TRBD1 (6 bases). This CDR3 has 17 residues. Germline V gene data show CDR1 as MDHEN and CDR2 as SYDVKM. V was clipped by 1 base and J by 5 bases, with 20 bases between them. CDR3 DNA sequence: TGTGCCAGCAGTTTATTTTGGTCTCCGGACAGAGATTATGGCTACACCTTC. Its protein product is CASSLFWSPDRDYGYTF.

In this sample, this clone turned up a few times. The rearrangement links TRBV27 to TRBJ1-2, with D unclear. The V end lost 2 bases, the J end lost 2 bases, and 6 bases lay between the germline ends. The CDR3 is 13 amino acids. Germline assignment: CDR1 MNHEY and CDR2 SMNVEV (reference sequence). This CDR3 is CASSLEGNYGYTF. Written as DNA, the CDR3 is TGTGCCAGCAGTTTAGAGGGAAACTATGGCTACACCTTC.